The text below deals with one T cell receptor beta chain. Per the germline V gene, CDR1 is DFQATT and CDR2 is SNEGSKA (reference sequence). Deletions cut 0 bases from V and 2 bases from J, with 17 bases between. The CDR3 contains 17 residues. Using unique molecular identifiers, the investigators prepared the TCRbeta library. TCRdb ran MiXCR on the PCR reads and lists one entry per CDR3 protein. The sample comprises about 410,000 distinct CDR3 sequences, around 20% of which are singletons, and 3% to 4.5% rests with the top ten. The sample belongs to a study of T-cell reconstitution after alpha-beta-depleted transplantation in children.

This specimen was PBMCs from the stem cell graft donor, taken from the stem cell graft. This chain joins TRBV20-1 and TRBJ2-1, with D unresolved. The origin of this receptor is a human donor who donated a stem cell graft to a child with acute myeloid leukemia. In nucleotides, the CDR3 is TGCAGTGCTAGAGATCGGCGTGGGCTAGGGCCCTACAATGAGCAGTTCTTC. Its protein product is CSARDRRGLGPYNEQFF.